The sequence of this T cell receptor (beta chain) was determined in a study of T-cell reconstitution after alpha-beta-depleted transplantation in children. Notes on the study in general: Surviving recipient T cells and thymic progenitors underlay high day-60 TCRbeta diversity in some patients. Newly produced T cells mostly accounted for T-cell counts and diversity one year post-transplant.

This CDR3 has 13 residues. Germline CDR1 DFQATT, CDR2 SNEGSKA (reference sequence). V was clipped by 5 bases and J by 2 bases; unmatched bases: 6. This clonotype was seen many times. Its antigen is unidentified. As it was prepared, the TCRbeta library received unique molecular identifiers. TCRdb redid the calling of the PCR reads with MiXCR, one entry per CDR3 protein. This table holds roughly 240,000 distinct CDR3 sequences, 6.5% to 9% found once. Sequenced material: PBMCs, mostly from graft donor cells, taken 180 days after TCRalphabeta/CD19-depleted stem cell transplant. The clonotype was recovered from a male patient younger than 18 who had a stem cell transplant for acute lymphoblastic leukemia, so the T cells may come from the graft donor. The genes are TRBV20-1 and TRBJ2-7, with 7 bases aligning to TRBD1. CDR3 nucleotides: TGCAGTGCTCCTATTGGGACAGCCTACGAGCAGTACTTC. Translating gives CSAPIGTAYEQYF.